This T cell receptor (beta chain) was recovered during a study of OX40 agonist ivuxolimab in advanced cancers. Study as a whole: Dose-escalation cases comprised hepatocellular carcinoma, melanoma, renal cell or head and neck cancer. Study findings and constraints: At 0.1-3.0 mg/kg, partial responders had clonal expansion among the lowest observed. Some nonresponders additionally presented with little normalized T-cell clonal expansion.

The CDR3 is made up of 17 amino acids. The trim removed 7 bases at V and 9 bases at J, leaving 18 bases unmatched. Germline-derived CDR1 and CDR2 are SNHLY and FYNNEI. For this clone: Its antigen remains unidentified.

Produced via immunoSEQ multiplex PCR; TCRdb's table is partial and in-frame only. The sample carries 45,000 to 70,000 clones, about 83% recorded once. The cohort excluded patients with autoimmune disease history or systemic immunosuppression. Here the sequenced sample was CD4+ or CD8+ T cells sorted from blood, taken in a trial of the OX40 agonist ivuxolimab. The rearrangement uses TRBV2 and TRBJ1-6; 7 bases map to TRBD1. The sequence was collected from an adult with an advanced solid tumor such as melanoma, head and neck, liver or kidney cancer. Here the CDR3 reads CASMGTAGLRGGSPLHF. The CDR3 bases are TGTGCCAGCATGGGGACAGCGGGGCTTCGCGGGGGTTCACCCCTCCACTTT.